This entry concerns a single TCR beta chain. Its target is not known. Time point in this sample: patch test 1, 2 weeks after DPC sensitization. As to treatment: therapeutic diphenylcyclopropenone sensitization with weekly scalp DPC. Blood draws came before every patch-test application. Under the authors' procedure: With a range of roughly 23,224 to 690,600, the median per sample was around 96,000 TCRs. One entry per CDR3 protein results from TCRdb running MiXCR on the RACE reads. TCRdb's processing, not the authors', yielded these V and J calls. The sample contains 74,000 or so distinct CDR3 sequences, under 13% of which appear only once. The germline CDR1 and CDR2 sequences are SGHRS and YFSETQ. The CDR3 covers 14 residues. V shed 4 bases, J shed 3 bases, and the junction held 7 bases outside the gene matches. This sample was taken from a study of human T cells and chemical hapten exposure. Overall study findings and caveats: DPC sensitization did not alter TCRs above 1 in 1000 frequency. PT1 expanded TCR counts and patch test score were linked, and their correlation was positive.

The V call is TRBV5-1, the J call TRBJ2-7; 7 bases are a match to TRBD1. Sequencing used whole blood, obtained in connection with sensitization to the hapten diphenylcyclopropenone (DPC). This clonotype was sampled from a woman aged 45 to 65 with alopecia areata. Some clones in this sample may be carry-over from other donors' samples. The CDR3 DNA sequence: TGCGCCAGCAGCCGACAGGGCCCCTTCTACGAGCAGTACTTC. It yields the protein CASSRQGPFYEQYF.